These 3 T cell receptor beta chains share one sample of origin, sequenced in a study of cytomegalovirus exposure and HLA in healthy donors. Both 60 Vbeta primers and 13 Jbeta primers went into the PCR. Repertoires were generated with immunoSEQ multiplex PCR, while TCRdb's copy carries only in-frame clones and drops some. The sample contains approximately 100,000 clones, 79% of which appear only once. The material sequenced was PBMCs. All receptors come from a woman aged 35 to 49 in good health and CMV-seronegative.

This rearrangement joins TRBV11-2 to TRBJ2-1, with TRBD1 identical over 7 bases. Germline CDR1 SGHAT, CDR2 FQNNGV. Trimming took 4 bases from V and 2 from J; bases not matched to a gene: 5. The CDR3 spans 15 residues. The DNA of the CDR3 is TGTGCCAGCAGCTCGAGACAGGGTACCTACAATGAGCAGTTCTTC. Translated, it gives CASSSRQGTYNEQFF. Full variable domain (missing parts from reference TRBV11-2 and TRBJ2-1): EAGVAQSPRYKIIEKRQSVAFWCNPISGHATLYWYQQILGQGPKLLIQFQNNGVVDDSQLPKDRFSAERLKGVDSTLKIQPAKLEDSAVYLCASSSRQGTYNEQFFGPGTRLTVL.

The chain couples TRBV5-1 to TRBJ2-7, with D tentatively TRBD1 (6 bases). CDR3 length equals 16 residues. The V gene's germline CDR1 is SGHRS and CDR2 YFSETQ. V gave up 3 bases and J gave up 6 bases, with 22 bases separating them. The DNA for the CDR3 is TGCGCCAGCAGCTCCCCCCAGGGGAACCAGCGAGGCGAGCAGTACTTC. The encoded protein is CASSSPQGNQRGEQYF.

The chain is built from TRBV6-1 and TRBJ2-3, with 7 bases that match TRBD2. The ends lost 4 bases at V and 2 bases at J; junction bases unmatched: 3. The CDR3 has 14 residues. Germline values: CDR1 MNHNS, CDR2 SASEGT. The CDR3 loop reads CASSVREVTDTQYF. As DNA, the CDR3 is TGTGCCAGCAGTGTTCGGGAGGTCACAGATACGCAGTATTTT.